One and the same sample provided the 16 T cell receptor beta chains below, sequenced in a study of a mutant IDH1 vaccine in newly diagnosed glioma. Using immunoSEQ multiplex PCR, the repertoire was profiled, and TCRdb retains in-frame clones only, with some absent. The repertoire consists of 30,000 to 35,000 clones, with more than 55% occurring once and the leading ten covering approximately 9.9%. The time point: week 5, during vaccination. Every vaccination contained 300 ug of the mutant IDH1 20-mer peptide and was paired with topical imiquimod. No antigen has been assigned to these receptors. The sample in question was PBMCs, obtained from a glioma patient whose treatment included an IDH1 peptide vaccine. These receptors all stem from a woman between 18 and 29 years old with glioma.

The genes are TRBV6-5 and TRBJ1-2, with unresolved D. V was clipped by 6 bases and J by 3 bases, with 14 bases between them. Looked up from germline, CDR1 is MNHEY and CDR2 is SVGAGI. The CDR3 is 14 residues long. The CDR3 DNA sequence: TGTGCCAGCAGCCCAGTTGGGTGGGACTATGGCTACACCTTC. As protein: CASSPVGWDYGYTF.

There are a few counts of this clone. The J gene is TRBJ2-7, the V gene TRBV6-5, with D unresolved. The CDR3 is made up of 13 amino acids. V was trimmed by 6 bases and J by 3 bases, leaving 12 bases between them. The germline CDR1 and CDR2 sequences are MNHEY and SVGAGI. This CDR3 is CASRRPGRYEQYF. CDR3 DNA: TGTGCCAGCAGGCGGCCAGGTCGCTACGAGCAGTACTTC.

This clone was observed a handful of times. The gene calls are TRBV2 and TRBJ1-4; 8 bases are shared with TRBD1. The CDR3 consists of 14 residues. Germline V CDR1 and CDR2: SNHLY, FYNNEI. V was pared by 6 bases and J by 4 bases, with 4 bases of the junction left unmatched. The chain's CDR3 is CASRRDRNNEKLFF. CDR3 DNA: TGTGCCAGCAGGAGGGACAGGAATAATGAAAAACTGTTTTTT.

The rearrangement joins TRBV29-1 to TRBJ2-1, with 8 bases fitting TRBD1. With 7 bases clipped from V and 2 bases from J, the junction kept 4 bases outside the gene matches. The CDR3 consists of 13 residues. Germline V gives CDR1 SQVTM, CDR2 ANQGSEA. CDR3 DNA sequence: TGCAGCGCTGAGGACAGGGCCTACAATGAGCAGTTCTTC. Protein sequence: CSAEDRAYNEQFF.

This clone was found a few times. The J gene is TRBJ1-1, the V gene TRBV5-1; 9 bases align to TRBD1. The germline V gene encodes CDR1 SGHRS and CDR2 YFSETQ. V dropped 4 bases and J dropped 1; count of bases not matched to a gene: 11. The CDR3 loop spans 17 amino acids. CDR3 loop: CASSAHDRGTANTEAFF. CDR3 in DNA: TGCGCCAGCAGCGCACATGACAGGGGGACGGCGAACACTGAAGCTTTCTTT.

The chain joins TRBV5-6 to TRBJ1-4; D is unclear. CDR1 and CDR2 from the germline V gene are SGHDT and YYEEEE. Trimming removed 0 bases at V and 8 bases at J, with 14 bases between. This CDR3 is 15 amino acids long. The CDR3 bases are TGTGCCAGCAGCTTGGGGATCACGGTTGTGGAAAAACTGTTTTTT. Encoded protein: CASSLGITVVEKLFF.

This chain joins TRBV6-1 and TRBJ1-1; possible D gene TRBD1, 5 bases. Deletions cut 2 bases from V and 11 bases from J, with 12 bases between. The CDR3 covers 12 residues. CDR1 and CDR2 from the germline V gene are MNHNS and SASEGT. Here the CDR3 DNA reads TGTGCCAGCAGTGAACTCGGGACGGGTGCTTTCTTT. This gives the protein CASSELGTGAFF.

By sample share, this clone is medium-sized. The rearrangement uses TRBV6-5 and TRBJ1-3; D is uncertain. From germline, CDR1 is MNHEY and CDR2 SVGAGI. This CDR3 comprises 11 residues. V lost 2 bases, J lost 6 bases, and 2 bases lay in between. CDR3 amino acids: CASSYLNTIYF. CDR3 bases: TGTGCCAGCAGTTACCTAAACACCATATATTTT.

J is TRBJ2-2 and V is TRBV9, with D maybe TRBD2 (6 bases). Trimming shortened V by 3 bases and J by 3 bases, and 15 bases separated the two germline ends. The CDR3 consists of 16 residues. Germline lookup yields CDR1 SGDLS and CDR2 YYNGEE. CDR3 in amino acids: CASSGSAGMDTGELFF. CDR3 DNA: TGTGCCAGCAGCGGAAGTGCGGGAATGGACACCGGGGAGCTGTTTTTT. Complete variable domain (other parts from reference TRBV9 and TRBJ2-2): DSGVTQTPKHLITATGQRVTLRCSPRSGDLSVYWYQQSLDQGLQFLIQYYNGEERAKGNILERFSAQQFPDLHSELNLSSLELGDSALYFCASSGSAGMDTGELFFGEGSRLTVL.

The chain carries TRBV7-8 and TRBJ1-1; D not resolved. Germline V gene sequence: CDR1 SGHVS, CDR2 FQNEAQ. The length of the CDR3 is 12 residues. V dropped 1 base and J dropped 9 bases, with 9 bases sitting between them. CDR3 protein: CASSLVENQAFF. For the CDR3, the DNA is TGTGCCAGCAGCTTAGTTGAGAATCAAGCTTTCTTT.

V gene TRBV6-5 combines with J gene TRBJ2-1; TRBD1 is a possible D gene (6 bases). The CDR3 length is 16 residues. V lost 0 bases, J lost 4 bases, and 13 bases lay in between. CDR1 and CDR2 from the germline V gene are MNHEY and SVGAGI. The DNA of the CDR3 is TGTGCCAGCAGTTACTCCATTACAGGGAGTTACAATGAGCAGTTCTTC. This translates into CASSYSITGSYNEQFF.

J is TRBJ2-3 and V is TRBV10-3; 7 positions match TRBD2. The CDR3 loop spans 19 amino acids. The ends lost 4 bases at V and 2 bases at J; junction bases unmatched: 18. Germline CDR1 and CDR2: ENHRY and SYGVKD. CDR3 DNA: TGTGCCATCAGTGGAACGGTTAGAATCTGGGGGGGTATCACAGATACGCAGTATTTT. Protein sequence: CAISGTVRIWGGITDTQYF.

This clone was seen a single time. The V gene is TRBV2, the J gene TRBJ1-2; 9 nucleotides match TRBD1. CDR3 length: 17 amino acids. Germline CDR1 is SNHLY and CDR2 is FYNNEI. Unmatched junction bases numbered 12, after V lost 5 bases and J lost 2 bases. The CDR3 here is CASSKSMTGGGNYGYTF. CDR3 nucleotides: TGTGCCAGCAGTAAGAGTATGACAGGGGGAGGAAACTATGGCTACACCTTC.

This clone was observed a handful of times. This CDR3 is CASSSTWGSPYEQYF. CDR3 nucleotide sequence: TGCGCCAGCAGCTCCACGTGGGGCAGCCCCTACGAGCAGTACTTC. This sequence joins TRBV5-1 and TRBJ2-7; perhaps TRBD1 as D (5 bases). The CDR3 is 15 residues long. CDR1 SGHRS and CDR2 YFSETQ come from the germline V gene. Trimming left V 3 bases short and J 2 bases short, with 15 bases between.

The chain couples TRBV27 to TRBJ2-6, with 10 bases matching TRBD1. With V trimmed by 5 bases and J by 0 bases, 10 bases remained unmatched. The germline CDR1 and CDR2 sequences are MNHEY and SMNVEV (reference sequence). This CDR3 comprises 19 residues. CDR3 DNA: TGTGCCAGCAGTGTTCGACAGGGGGCCTTTATCTCTGGGGCCAACGTCCTGACTTTC. The encoded protein is CASSVRQGAFISGANVLTF.

The chain combines TRBV6-1 with TRBJ1-4, with no clear D. Trimming pared 1 base from V and 8 bases from J, leaving 8 bases between. CDR3 length: 13 amino acids. The germline CDR1 and CDR2 sequences are MNHNS and SASEGT. CDR3 nucleotide sequence: TGTGCCAGCAGTGAAGTTGGGAAGGAAAAACTGTTTTTT. Translated: CASSEVGKEKLFF.